Included here is one TCR beta chain sequence, with context. Between the trimmed V and J ends, which lost 5 bases and 6 bases, there was a span of 15 bases. Germline lookup yields CDR1 LNHDA and CDR2 SQIVND (reference sequence). The CDR3 totals 14 residues. These data belong to a study of blood T cell repertoires in COVID-19. Study background: Nucleic acid was either cDNA or gDNA, and it came from T cells, B-cell-depleted T cells, or PBMCs.

Profiled with immunoSEQ multiplex PCR; TCRdb holds only in-frame clones, not every one. The profile shows some 220,000 clones, approximately 80% of them singletons. Material: peripheral blood. This receptor was taken from a man in his fifties or sixties with active or convalescent COVID-19. The V and J genes are TRBV19 and TRBJ2-3; the D is unclear. In DNA form, the CDR3 reads TGTGCCAGTAGTTTGCTTTCCCTCGCGGATACGCAGTATTTT. Its translation: CASSLLSLADTQYF.